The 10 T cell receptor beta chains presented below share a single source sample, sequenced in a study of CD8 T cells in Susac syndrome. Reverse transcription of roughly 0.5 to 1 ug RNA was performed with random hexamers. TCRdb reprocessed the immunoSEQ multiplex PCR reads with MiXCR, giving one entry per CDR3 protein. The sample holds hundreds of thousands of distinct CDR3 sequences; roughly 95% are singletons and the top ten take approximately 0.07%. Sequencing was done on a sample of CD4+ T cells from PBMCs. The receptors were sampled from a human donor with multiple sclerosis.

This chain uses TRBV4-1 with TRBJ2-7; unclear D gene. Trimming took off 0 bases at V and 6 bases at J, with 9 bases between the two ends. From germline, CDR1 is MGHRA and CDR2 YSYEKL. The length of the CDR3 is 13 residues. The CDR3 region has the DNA TGCGCCAGCAGCCAAGATTGGGCTAGCGAGCAGTACGTC. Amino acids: CASSQDWASEQYV.

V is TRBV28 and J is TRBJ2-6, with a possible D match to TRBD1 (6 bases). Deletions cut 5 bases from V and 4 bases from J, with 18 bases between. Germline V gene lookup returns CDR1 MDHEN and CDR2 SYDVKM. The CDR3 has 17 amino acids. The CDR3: CASSPPPQGTGANVLTF. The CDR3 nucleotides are TGTGCCAGCAGTCCACCCCCCCAGGGGACCGGGGCCAACGTCCTGACTTTC.

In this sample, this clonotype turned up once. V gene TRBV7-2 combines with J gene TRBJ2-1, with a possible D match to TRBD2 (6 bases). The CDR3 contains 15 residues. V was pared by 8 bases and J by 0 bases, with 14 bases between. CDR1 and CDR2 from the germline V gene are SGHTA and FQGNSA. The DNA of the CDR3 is TGTGCCAGCTACGTGGGGGGAAGCTCCTACAATGAGCAGTTCTTC. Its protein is CASYVGGSSYNEQFF.

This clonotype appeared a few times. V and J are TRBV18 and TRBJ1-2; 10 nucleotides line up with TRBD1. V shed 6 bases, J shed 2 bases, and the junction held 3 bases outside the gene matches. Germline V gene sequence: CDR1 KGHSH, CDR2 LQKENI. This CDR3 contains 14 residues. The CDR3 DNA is TGTGCCAGCTCGTCGGGACAGGGGAACTATGGCTACACCTTC. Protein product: CASSSGQGNYGYTF.

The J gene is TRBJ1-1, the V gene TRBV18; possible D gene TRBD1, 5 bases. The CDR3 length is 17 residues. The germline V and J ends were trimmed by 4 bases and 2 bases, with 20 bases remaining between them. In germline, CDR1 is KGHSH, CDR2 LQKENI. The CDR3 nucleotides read TGTGCCAGCTCACTTACCATTACTAAGGGACCAAACACTGAAGCTTTCTTT. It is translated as CASSLTITKGPNTEAFF. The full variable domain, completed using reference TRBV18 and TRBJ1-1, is NAGVMQNPRHLVRRRGQEARLRCSPMKGHSHVYWYRQLPEEGLKFMVYLQKENIIDESGMPKERFSAEFPKEGPSILRIQQVVRGDSAAYFCASSLTITKGPNTEAFFGQGTRLTVV.

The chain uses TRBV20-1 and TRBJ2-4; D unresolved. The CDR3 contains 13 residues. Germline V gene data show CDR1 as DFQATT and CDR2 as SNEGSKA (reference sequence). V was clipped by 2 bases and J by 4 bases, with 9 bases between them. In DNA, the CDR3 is TGCAGTGCTAGACACGATCAGAAAAACATTCAGTACTTC. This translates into CSARHDQKNIQYF.

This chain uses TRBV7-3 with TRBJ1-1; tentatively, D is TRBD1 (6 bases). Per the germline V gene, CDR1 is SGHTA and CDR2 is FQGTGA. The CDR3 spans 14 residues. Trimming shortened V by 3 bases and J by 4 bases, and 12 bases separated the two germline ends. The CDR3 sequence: CASSFAGAFTEAFF. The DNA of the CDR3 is TGTGCCAGCAGCTTTGCGGGGGCGTTCACTGAAGCTTTCTTT.

The CDR3 here is CATKDRGGSPLHF. The CDR3 coding sequence is TGTGCCACTAAGGACAGGGGTGGCTCACCCCTCCACTTT. The chain recombines TRBV10-3 with TRBJ1-6, with 9 nucleotides matching TRBD1. CDR1 is ENHRY and CDR2 is SYGVKD in the germline V gene. V lost 10 bases, J lost 10 bases, and 8 bases stayed unmatched. This CDR3 region has 13 residues.

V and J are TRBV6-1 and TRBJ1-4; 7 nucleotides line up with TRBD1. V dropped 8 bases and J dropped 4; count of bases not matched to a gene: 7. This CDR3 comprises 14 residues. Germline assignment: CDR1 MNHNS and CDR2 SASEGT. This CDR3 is CASGSGQNNEKLFF. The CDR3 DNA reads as TGTGCCAGCGGCTCGGGACAGAATAATGAAAAACTGTTTTTT.

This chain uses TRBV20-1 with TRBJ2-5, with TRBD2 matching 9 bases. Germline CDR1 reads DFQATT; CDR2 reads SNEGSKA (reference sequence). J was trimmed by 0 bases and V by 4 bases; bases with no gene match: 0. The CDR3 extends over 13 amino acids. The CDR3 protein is CSATSGNQETQYF. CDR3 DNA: TGCAGTGCTACTAGCGGGAACCAAGAGACCCAGTACTTC.